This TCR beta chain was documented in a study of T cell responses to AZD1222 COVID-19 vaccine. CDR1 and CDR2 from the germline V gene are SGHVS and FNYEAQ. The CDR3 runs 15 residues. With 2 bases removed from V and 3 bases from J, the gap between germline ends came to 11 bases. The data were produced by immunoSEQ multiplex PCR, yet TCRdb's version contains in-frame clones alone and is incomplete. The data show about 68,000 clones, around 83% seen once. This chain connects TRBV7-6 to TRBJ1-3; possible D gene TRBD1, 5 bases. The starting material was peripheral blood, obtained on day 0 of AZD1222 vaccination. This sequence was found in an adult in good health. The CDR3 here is CASSLLGDGGNTIYF. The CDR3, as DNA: TGTGCCAGCAGCTTATTAGGGGACGGTGGAAACACCATATATTTT.